Included here is one TCR beta chain sequence, with context. The time point: persistent/refractory GD, antithyroid drugs over 5 years with positive TRAb. The authors made the TCR library using RNA they extracted from PBMCs. The data were obtained in a study of regulatory T cells in long-lasting Graves disease. As for the study in general: Over 5 years of antithyroid drugs with positive TSH receptor antibodies was taken to mean persistent Graves' disease.

Arm-PCR of CDR3 regions and iRepertoire HTBI primers were the basis on which TCR beta libraries were built. Original data processing: The study identified more than 50 TRBV and about 14 TRBJ segments across samples. MiXCR, run by TCRdb on the multiplex PCR reads, gives a single entry per CDR3 protein. Clone size and V and J calls follow TCRdb, not the original study. Of more than 650,000 distinct CDR3 sequences in the sample, around 30% are singletons; the top ten hold around 42%. This clonotype originated in a female donor with Graves disease. This sample comprised peripheral blood mononuclear cells (PBMCs), obtained when the disease was refractory, from a patient treated with antithyroid drugs.

CDR3 protein: CASGMTGELFF. Written as DNA, the CDR3 is TGTGCCAGCGGAATGACCGGGGAGCTGTTTTTT. The chain has TRBV6-2 or TRBV6-3 and TRBJ2-2, with D hard to call. The V end was cut by 8 bases, the J end by 5 bases, with 6 bases between. Germline CDR1 MNHEY, CDR2 SVGEGT. This CDR3 contains 11 residues.